The 14 T cell receptor beta chains below were found in one sample sequenced in a study of human T cells and chemical hapten exposure. Time point given: pre-sensitization, week 0. Stated treatment: therapeutic diphenylcyclopropenone sensitization with weekly scalp DPC. TCRdb fed the RACE reads into MiXCR, producing one record per CDR3 protein. Of 180,000 or so distinct CDR3 sequences listed, roughly 30% were seen once; the top ten hold approximately 3%. The sequences come from whole blood, collected in connection with sensitization to the hapten diphenylcyclopropenone (DPC). These receptors were collected from a woman between 25 and 40 years old with alopecia areata. Some clones in this sample may be carry-over from other donors' samples.

The chain carries TRBV5-6 and TRBJ2-5; 9 positions match TRBD2. V lost 0 bases and J lost 3; bases outside the gene matches: 15. Germline values: CDR1 SGHDT, CDR2 YYEEEE. The CDR3 extends over 19 amino acids. The DNA of the CDR3 is TGTGCCAGCAGCTTGGCGTTTCGTCTAGCGGGGCCGGAAGAAGAGACCCAGTACTTC. Protein product: CASSLAFRLAGPEEETQYF.

V gene TRBV4-2 combines with J gene TRBJ2-2, with D uncertain. V was pared by 4 bases and J by 6 bases, with 9 bases between. There are 13 residues in the CDR3. The germline gives CDR1 LGHNA, CDR2 YNFKEQ. The DNA of the CDR3 is TGTGCCAGCAGCCTTGGGGATCCCGGGGAGCTGTTTTTT. Encoded protein: CASSLGDPGELFF.

This clonotype has only a few counts. V is TRBV20-1 and J is TRBJ2-5; 8 nucleotides match TRBD1. Germline lookup yields CDR1 DFQATT and CDR2 SNEGSKA (reference sequence). The V gene end was trimmed by 3 bases and the J gene end by 0 bases; junction bases not matched to a gene: 6. The CDR3 contains 15 residues. The CDR3 spells CSARGPDRDQETQYF. The CDR3 DNA reads TGCAGTGCTAGGGGACCGGACAGGGACCAAGAGACCCAGTACTTC.

As DNA, the CDR3 is TGTGCCAGCAGCTTGACGCGGGGAAGCTCCTACAATGAGCAGTTCTTC. Its protein product is CASSLTRGSSYNEQFF. V is TRBV7-9 and J is TRBJ2-1, with D possibly matching TRBD2 (6 bases). Germline CDR1 reads SEHNR; CDR2 reads FQNEAQ (reference sequence). The ends were cut back, 3 bases at V and 0 bases at J, with 12 bases in the middle. The CDR3 is 16 amino acids.

V usage is TRBV6-2 or TRBV6-3 and J usage is TRBJ1-1; tentative D call: TRBD1 (5 bases). The length of the CDR3 is 14 residues. The V gene lost 8 bases and the J gene lost 3 bases, with 16 bases spanning the gap. Germline CDR1 is MNHEY and CDR2 is SVGEGT. The CDR3 sequence: CASRQRGRDTEAFF. The DNA for the CDR3 is TGTGCCAGCCGCCAACGCGGCAGGGACACTGAAGCTTTCTTT.

The chain joins TRBV20-1 to TRBJ1-1; D uncertain. V was shortened by 0 bases and J by 1 base, with 9 bases between the two germline ends. The germline V gene encodes CDR1 DFQATT and CDR2 SNEGSKA (reference sequence). The CDR3 is 14 residues long. The CDR3 sequence: CSARDIAGNTEAFF. The CDR3 bases are TGCAGTGCTAGAGATATCGCGGGGAACACTGAAGCTTTCTTT.

This clonotype was seen a handful of times. The chain carries TRBV7-2 and TRBJ1-2, with 8 nucleotides matching TRBD1. Germline CDR1 SGHTA, CDR2 FQGNSA. The junction had 2 bases not matched to a gene; V was cut back by 5 bases and J by 3 bases. The CDR3 runs 13 residues. CDR3 in DNA: TGTGCCAGCAGCAACAGGGGGGACTATGGCTACACCTTC. Protein: CASSNRGDYGYTF.

The chain employs TRBV20-1 and TRBJ2-2; D possibly matches TRBD1 or TRBD2 (5 bases each). Germline V CDR1 and CDR2: DFQATT, SNEGSKA (reference sequence). This CDR3 spans 15 amino acids. Trimming took off 5 bases at V and 4 bases at J, with 17 bases between the two ends. CDR3 sequence (DNA): TGCAGTGCTTACGGGGCCCTACGGGGCACCGGGGAGCTGTTTTTT. This sequence encodes CSAYGALRGTGELFF.

V and J are TRBV9 and TRBJ1-4; possibly TRBD1 for D (6 bases). Germline CDR1 and CDR2: SGDLS and YYNGEE. V was cut by 1 base and J by 7 bases, with 14 bases left in between. There are 15 residues in the CDR3. CDR3 DNA: TGTGCCAGCAGCGTATCAGCAGGGGAGGGTGAAAAACTGTTTTTT. Its protein is CASSVSAGEGEKLFF.

The rearrangement joins TRBV7-9 to TRBJ2-7, with D unresolved. V was cut by 8 bases and J by 4 bases, with 18 bases left in between. Germline V gene lookup returns CDR1 SEHNR and CDR2 FQNEAQ (reference sequence). This CDR3 comprises 14 residues. For the CDR3, the DNA is TGTGCCAGCTCCATATCAACTGGATTTTACGAGCAGTACTTC. Residues: CASSISTGFYEQYF.

In its sample, this clonotype was seen a few times. Written as DNA, the CDR3 is TGCAGTGCTATAGGGACCACTAACTATGGCTACACCTTC. Its translation: CSAIGTTNYGYTF. The chain couples TRBV20-1 to TRBJ1-2; possibly TRBD1 for D (5 bases). The CDR3 spans 13 residues. V was trimmed by 4 bases and J by 0 bases, leaving 9 bases between them. Germline V lookup: CDR1 DFQATT, CDR2 SNEGSKA (reference sequence).

The table lists this clonotype with a few counts. V and J are TRBV20-1 and TRBJ2-3; the D call may be TRBD1 or TRBD2 (5 bases each). Trimming shortened V by 6 bases and J by 5 bases, and 21 bases separated the two germline ends. The CDR3 loop spans 15 amino acids. The germline V gene encodes CDR1 DFQATT and CDR2 SNEGSKA (reference sequence). CDR3 coding DNA: TGCAGTGCGTCGCCGGGACGAGGGAGACAAGATACGCAGTATTTT. Protein product: CSASPGRGRQDTQYF.

The J gene is TRBJ1-6, the V gene TRBV4-1; D gene uncertain. Germline V gene sequence: CDR1 MGHRA, CDR2 YSYEKL. Trimming pared 1 base from V and 13 bases from J, leaving 11 bases between. This CDR3 has 13 amino acids. The chain's CDR3 is CASSQVSLTPLHF. CDR3 in DNA: TGCGCCAGCAGCCAAGTAAGCTTGACTCCCCTCCACTTT.

The V call is TRBV6-2 or TRBV6-3, the J call TRBJ2-1, with unresolved D. V gave up 4 bases and J gave up 0 bases, with 13 bases separating them. The V gene's germline CDR1 is MNHEY and CDR2 SVGEGT. The CDR3 sequence is 16 residues long. CDR3 nucleotide sequence: TGTGCCAGCAGTTTCAGCGTTAAGAGCTCCTACAATGAGCAGTTCTTC. This codes for CASSFSVKSSYNEQFF.